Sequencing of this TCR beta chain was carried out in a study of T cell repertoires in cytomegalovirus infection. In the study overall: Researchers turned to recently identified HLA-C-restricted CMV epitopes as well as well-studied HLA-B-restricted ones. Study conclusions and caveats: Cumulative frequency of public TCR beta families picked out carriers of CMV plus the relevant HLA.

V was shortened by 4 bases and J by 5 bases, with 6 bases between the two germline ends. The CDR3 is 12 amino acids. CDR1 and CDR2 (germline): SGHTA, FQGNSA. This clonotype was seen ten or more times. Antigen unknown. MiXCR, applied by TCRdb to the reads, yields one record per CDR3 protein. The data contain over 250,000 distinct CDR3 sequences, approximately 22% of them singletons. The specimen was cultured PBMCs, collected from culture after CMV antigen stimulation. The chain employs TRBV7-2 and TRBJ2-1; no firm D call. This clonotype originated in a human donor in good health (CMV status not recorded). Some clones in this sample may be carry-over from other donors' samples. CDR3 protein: CASSSFNNEQFF. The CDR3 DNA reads TGTGCCAGCAGCTCCTTTAACAATGAGCAGTTCTTC.